These 12 T cell receptor beta chains came from one sample sequenced in a study of early T cells in non-severe SARS-CoV-2 infection. TCRdb re-analysed the 5' RACE reads in MiXCR, keeping a single row per CDR3 protein. The table includes some 50,000 distinct CDR3 sequences, less than 9.5% detected once. Sequencing was performed on whole blood. The receptor set was obtained from an adult who was a healthcare worker with PCR-confirmed SARS-CoV-2 infection or an uninfected control (not recorded which).

This clonotype has at least ten counts. This rearrangement joins TRBV5-5 to TRBJ1-3; no definite D call. From germline, CDR1 is SGHKS and CDR2 YYEKEE (reference sequence). Trimming took 4 bases from V and 0 from J, leaving 11 bases between them. CDR3 length equals 15 residues. CDR3 protein: CASSAGLSSGNTIYF. CDR3 nucleotides: TGTGCCAGCAGCGCCGGACTGAGCTCTGGAAACACCATATATTTT.

This clonotype has a count of ten or more. The chain is built from TRBV7-9 and TRBJ2-4; D may be TRBD2 (6 bases). Germline V gene lookup returns CDR1 SEHNR and CDR2 FQNEAQ (reference sequence). The CDR3 covers 18 residues. The V end was cut by 1 base, the J end by 8 bases, with 24 bases between. CDR3 protein: CASSLVSILRGERDIQYF. Here the CDR3 DNA reads TGTGCCAGCAGCTTAGTCTCAATCTTGAGGGGCGAGCGGGACATTCAGTACTTC.

This clonotype was seen more than once but under ten times. The chain employs TRBV20-1 and TRBJ2-7; maybe TRBD2 (6 bases). Trimming shortened V by 0 bases and J by 5 bases, and 14 bases separated the two germline ends. This CDR3 is built from 14 residues. Germline CDR1 is DFQATT and CDR2 is SNEGSKA (reference sequence). The CDR3 DNA follows: TGCAGTGCTAGAGATCGGAGGGGCATCGACGAGCAGTACTTC. Its translation is CSARDRRGIDEQYF.

At least ten counts were recorded for this clonotype. V usage is TRBV12-3 or TRBV12-4 and J usage is TRBJ1-5; possible D gene TRBD1, 5 bases. Trimming cost V 5 bases and J 4 bases, with 21 bases left between them. The CDR3 covers 17 residues. CDR3 region: CASSPGIQLGPNQPQHF. As DNA, the CDR3 is TGTGCCAGCAGTCCAGGGATTCAGCTGGGACCTAATCAGCCCCAGCATTTT.

Many counts were recorded for this clonotype. The rearrangement joins TRBV28 to TRBJ2-1; D is ambiguous. The CDR3 runs 15 residues. The germline V gene encodes CDR1 MDHEN and CDR2 SYDVKM. Deletions cut 5 bases from V and 6 bases from J, with 17 bases between. As DNA, the CDR3 is TGTGCCAGCAGTACCGCGGTACCGGACCCCAATGAGCAGTTCTTC. Translated: CASSTAVPDPNEQFF.

This clonotype was observed many times. The CDR3 DNA reads as TGCGCCAGCAGCCAGGGAGGACAGGGAATAGATGGCTACACCTTC. Translated, it gives CASSQGGQGIDGYTF. The chain employs TRBV4-1 and TRBJ1-2, with 8 bases aligning to TRBD1. After removal of 3 bases from V and 6 bases from J, the junction contained 9 bases not matched to a gene. Germline CDR1 reads MGHRA; CDR2 reads YSYEKL. The CDR3 spans 15 residues.

This clonotype was seen ten or more times. The chain is built from TRBV18 and TRBJ1-5; D unresolved. Germline CDR1 KGHSH, CDR2 LQKENI. The CDR3 length is 13 residues. Trimming stripped 3 bases from V and 0 bases from J, with 3 bases between. CDR3 amino acids: CASSPFSNQPQHF. The CDR3 coding sequence is TGTGCCAGCTCACCTTTTAGCAATCAGCCCCAGCATTTT.

This clonotype was counted a few times. V is TRBV7-2 and J is TRBJ1-1; D gene uncertain. The germline V and J ends were trimmed by 5 bases and 3 bases, with 10 bases remaining between them. Germline CDR1 and CDR2: SGHTA and FQGNSA. CDR3 length equals 13 residues. The CDR3 is CASSPIRYTEAFF. The CDR3 DNA is TGTGCCAGCAGCCCAATAAGGTACACTGAAGCTTTCTTT.

A few counts support this clonotype. This rearrangement joins TRBV2 to TRBJ2-7, with D perhaps matching TRBD1 (6 bases). The V gene's germline CDR1 is SNHLY and CDR2 FYNNEI. The CDR3 length is 14 residues. Trimming pared 6 bases from V and 1 base from J, leaving 13 bases between. The DNA of the CDR3 is TGTGCCAGCAGCGTCGGGACAAGATCCTACGAGCAGTACTTC. Translated: CASSVGTRSYEQYF.

This clonotype was seen repeatedly, ten times or more. This chain connects TRBV27 to TRBJ2-7; TRBD1 might be the D (5 bases). CDR1 and CDR2 (germline): MNHEY, SMNVEV (reference sequence). This CDR3 contains 13 residues. Trimming cost V 5 bases and J 3 bases, with 11 bases left between them. CDR3: CASSPQGYYEQYF. CDR3 DNA: TGTGCCAGCAGTCCTCAGGGTTACTACGAGCAGTACTTC.

J is TRBJ2-7 and V is TRBV18; D remains unclear. The V and J ends lost 6 bases and 2 bases respectively, with 14 bases between them. There are 14 residues in the CDR3. Germline V gives CDR1 KGHSH, CDR2 LQKENI. The CDR3 region is CASSTGFGTYEQYF. The DNA for the CDR3 is TGTGCCAGCTCCACCGGGTTTGGAACCTACGAGCAGTACTTC.

In this sample, this clonotype turned up many times. The chain employs TRBV5-5 and TRBJ2-3; tentative D call: TRBD2 (5 bases). CDR3 length: 16 residues. Trimming left V 0 bases short and J 3 bases short, with 14 bases between. The germline gives CDR1 SGHKS, CDR2 YYEKEE (reference sequence). The CDR3 DNA is TGTGCCAGCAGCTTGGTGGTAGGAGGCGCGACAGATACGCAGTATTTT. The encoded protein is CASSLVVGGATDTQYF.